Below, 32 T cell receptor beta chains from the same sample are listed, as sequenced in a study of human T cells and chemical hapten exposure. Time point noted: healthy volunteer bleed at 2 weeks. RNA extraction used unfractionated whole blood as the source of total RNA. TCRdb passed the RACE reads through MiXCR, listing each CDR3 protein once. The sample lists 80,000 to 100,000 distinct CDR3 sequences, approximately 9% occurring once. Material: whole blood. These receptors all come from a female donor in good health. Some clones in this sample may be carry-over from other donors' samples.

This chain joins TRBV29-1 and TRBJ2-7, with 10 bases that match TRBD1. Trimming at V came to 4 bases and at J to 4 bases, leaving 7 bases not matched to a gene. This CDR3 region has 14 residues. From germline, CDR1 is SQVTM and CDR2 ANQGSEA. CDR3 nucleotides: TGCAGCGTTGCGGACAGGGGGTCAGATTACGAGCAGTACTTC. Amino acid sequence: CSVADRGSDYEQYF.

CDR3 coding DNA: TGTGCCAGCAGCGACTCTGGGGAAGGGACCTATGGCTACACCTTC. Residues: CASSDSGEGTYGYTF. The chain combines TRBV25-1 with TRBJ1-2; D is perhaps TRBD1 (5 bases). The V and J ends lost 6 bases and 4 bases respectively, with 18 bases between them. CDR3 size: 15 residues. CDR1 MGHDK and CDR2 SYGVNS come from the germline V gene.

This clonotype was counted a few times. The rearrangement joins TRBV18 to TRBJ1-5; D might be TRBD1 (6 bases). Germline V gene data show CDR1 as KGHSH and CDR2 as LQKENI. The length of the CDR3 is 15 residues. The V and J ends lost 4 bases and 2 bases respectively, with 12 bases between them. The CDR3 nucleotides read TGTGCCAGCTCACTCCTCGCAGGGGGCAATCAGCCCCAGCATTTT. Protein: CASSLLAGGNQPQHF.

V and J are TRBV20-1 and TRBJ1-4; D is unclear. The germline V and J ends were trimmed by 3 bases and 7 bases, with 9 bases remaining between them. CDR1 DFQATT and CDR2 SNEGSKA come from the germline V gene (reference sequence). This CDR3 region has 12 residues. The CDR3 bases are TGCAGTGCTAGTCGACCGGGTGAAAAACTGTTTTTT. Protein sequence: CSASRPGEKLFF.

The chain has TRBV14 and TRBJ2-2; D might be TRBD1 (6 bases). V dropped 4 bases and J dropped 0 bases, with 12 bases sitting between them. The CDR3 is made up of 16 amino acids. Germline V gives CDR1 SGHDN, CDR2 FVKESK. CDR3 amino acids: CASSPGTPSNTGELFF. CDR3 coding DNA: TGTGCCAGCAGCCCCGGGACACCGTCGAACACCGGGGAGCTGTTTTTT.

This clonotype was seen a handful of times. The V call is TRBV28, the J call TRBJ2-2; D tentatively fits TRBD1 or TRBD2 (7 bases each). V was shortened by 5 bases and J by 4 bases, with 14 bases between the two germline ends. Per the germline V gene, CDR1 is MDHEN and CDR2 is SYDVKM. This CDR3 has 15 residues. The CDR3 here is CASSVDREGTGELFF. The CDR3 bases are TGTGCCAGCAGTGTAGACAGGGAGGGCACCGGGGAGCTGTTTTTT. Full variable domain (outside the CDR3, taken from reference TRBV28 and TRBJ2-2): DVKVTQSSRYLVKRTGEKVFLECVQDMDHENMFWYRQDPGLGLRLIYFSYDVKMKEKGDIPEGYSVSREKKERFSLILESASTNQTSMYLCASSVDREGTGELFFGEGSRLTVL.

This clonotype was seen ten or more times. The chain recombines TRBV12-3 or TRBV12-4 with TRBJ1-1; no clear D. The CDR3 is 13 amino acids. V lost 2 bases and J 3 bases, leaving 7 bases between the germline ends. Written as DNA, the CDR3 is TGTGCCAGCAGTTTAAGGAGAGACACTGAAGCTTTCTTT. Amino acid sequence: CASSLRRDTEAFF.

This clonotype was seen more than once but under ten times. This chain uses TRBV15 with TRBJ2-3; 11 positions match TRBD2. Trimming at V came to 0 bases and at J to 4 bases, leaving 6 bases not matched to a gene. There are 17 residues in the CDR3. Germline V gene sequence: CDR1 LNHNV, CDR2 YYDKDF (reference sequence). The chain's CDR3 is CATSRDGLAGGSDTQYF. The CDR3 DNA reads TGTGCCACCAGCAGAGATGGCCTAGCGGGAGGTTCAGATACGCAGTATTTT.

The CDR3 nucleotides read TGTGCCACCCACTTTGGACAGGGACGCACAGATACGCAGTATTTT. This codes for CATHFGQGRTDTQYF. The chain couples TRBV6-1 to TRBJ2-3; 8 bases fit TRBD1. V lost 10 bases to trimming and J lost 1 base; unmatched junction nucleotides: 10. Looked up from germline, CDR1 is MNHNS and CDR2 is SASEGT. There are 15 residues in the CDR3.

This clonotype was seen many times. The V call is TRBV12-3 or TRBV12-4, the J call TRBJ2-1; 8 bases are shared with TRBD2. This CDR3 has 13 residues. Trimming took 5 bases from V and 4 from J; bases not matched to a gene: 1. CDR3 sequence: CASSTSGYNEQFF. CDR3 coding DNA: TGTGCCAGCAGTACTAGCGGTTACAATGAGCAGTTCTTC.

CDR3 nucleotide sequence: TGCGCCAGCAGCCAAGATGCGGGAGGAACTAACTATGGCTACACCTTC. Protein sequence: CASSQDAGGTNYGYTF. V is TRBV4-3 and J is TRBJ1-2; D ambiguous. V was pared by 0 bases and J by 0 bases, with 11 bases between. Germline assignment: CDR1 LGHNA and CDR2 YSLEER. The CDR3 is 16 amino acids.

The chain uses TRBV6-5 and TRBJ1-2, with 7 nucleotides matching TRBD1. This CDR3 region has 14 residues. With V trimmed by 7 bases and J by 5 bases, 10 bases remained unmatched. Germline V gene sequence: CDR1 MNHEY, CDR2 SVGAGI. DNA of the CDR3: TGTGCCAGCACCCACTCGGCAGGGGGTTATGGCTACACCTTC. It is translated as CASTHSAGGYGYTF.

This sequence joins TRBV28 and TRBJ1-2; 11 bases align to TRBD1. The CDR3 loop spans 13 amino acids. Germline assignment: CDR1 MDHEN and CDR2 SYDVKM. V lost 6 bases and J lost 5; bases outside the gene matches: 2. In DNA form, the CDR3 reads TGTGCCAGCAGGGGGGACAGGGGGTATGGCTACACCTTC. The encoded protein is CASRGDRGYGYTF.

This clonotype was recorded a few times. CDR3 DNA sequence: TGCAGTGCTAGAGAACTCTCCCTAGCCAAAAACATTCAGTACTTC. Translating it yields CSARELSLAKNIQYF. The rearrangement joins TRBV20-1 to TRBJ2-4; D unclear. The length of the CDR3 is 15 residues. Trimming removed 0 bases at V and 0 bases at J, with 9 bases between. Germline V lookup: CDR1 DFQATT, CDR2 SNEGSKA (reference sequence).

This clonotype was recorded a few times. The CDR3 DNA is TGTGCCAGCAGCGTATACAGGGCAGGAGGCTATGGCTACACCTTC. Amino acids: CASSVYRAGGYGYTF. J is TRBJ1-2 and V is TRBV2, with a tentative D call TRBD1 (6 bases). Per germline, CDR1 SNHLY and CDR2 FYNNEI. The V gene lost 6 bases and the J gene lost 4 bases, with 18 bases spanning the gap. The CDR3 totals 15 residues.

The table lists this clonotype with a few counts. The CDR3 region has the DNA TGTGCCAGCAGCTCCGGACTAGCGGGAACGCAGTATTTT. Its translation: CASSSGLAGTQYF. V and J are TRBV7-3 and TRBJ2-3, with 12 positions matching TRBD2. From germline, CDR1 is SGHTA and CDR2 FQGTGA. The CDR3 extends over 13 amino acids. V lost 4 bases to trimming and J lost 9 bases; unmatched junction nucleotides: 2.

This chain joins TRBV6-5 and TRBJ2-4; 8 bases are a match to TRBD2. The CDR3 is made up of 15 amino acids. Unmatched junction bases numbered 7, after V lost 3 bases and J lost 6 bases. Germline V lookup: CDR1 MNHEY, CDR2 SVGAGI. The CDR3 DNA follows: TGTGCCAGCAGTTATGCGGCGGGAGGCGGAAACATTCAGTACTTC. Amino acids: CASSYAAGGGNIQYF.

The chain joins TRBV11-2 to TRBJ2-3, with TRBD1 matching over 7 bases. V was pared by 5 bases and J by 5 bases, with 13 bases of the junction left unmatched. CDR3 length equals 16 residues. The germline gives CDR1 SGHAT, CDR2 FQNNGV. The DNA for the CDR3 is TGTGCCAGCAGCCCCCAGGCACAGGGGCGGAGAGATACGCAGTATTTT. This codes for CASSPQAQGRRDTQYF.

The table lists this clonotype with a few counts. The chain has TRBV14 and TRBJ1-2; maybe TRBD1 (6 bases). Germline V gene sequence: CDR1 SGHDN, CDR2 FVKESK. Trimming removed 0 bases at V and 7 bases at J, with 15 bases between. This CDR3 region has 15 residues. The CDR3 nucleotides read TGTGCCAGCAGCCAAGAGGGCAGGGGAGGCGGTGGCTACACCTTC. This encodes CASSQEGRGGGGYTF. Looking up the rest from reference TRBV14 and TRBJ1-2 gives the full variable domain: EAGVTQFPSHSVIEKGQTVTLRCDPISGHDNLYWYRRVMGKEIKFLLHFVKESKQDESGMPNNRFLAERTGGTYSTLKVQPAELEDSGVYFCASSQEGRGGGGYTFGSGTRLTVV.

Ten or more counts support this clonotype. This chain connects TRBV20-1 to TRBJ2-1, with TRBD1 matching 9 bases. V gave up 3 bases and J gave up 4 bases; unmatched junction bases: 4. The CDR3 is 14 residues long. Germline values: CDR1 DFQATT, CDR2 SNEGSKA (reference sequence). The DNA for the CDR3 is TGCAGTGCTAGTGGGGACAGGGATTACAATGAGCAGTTCTTC. Its protein is CSASGDRDYNEQFF.

The chain joins TRBV28 to TRBJ2-7; 9 positions match TRBD2. The CDR3 contains 15 residues. Looked up from germline, CDR1 is MDHEN and CDR2 is SYDVKM. The V gene end was trimmed by 6 bases and the J gene end by 2 bases; junction bases not matched to a gene: 8. The CDR3 loop is CASRDVTSGAYEQYF. The CDR3 DNA is TGTGCCAGCAGAGACGTGACTAGCGGAGCCTACGAGCAGTACTTC.

J is TRBJ2-7 and V is TRBV4-3; 14 bases line up with TRBD2. Germline trimming cut 1 base from V and 5 bases from J; bases unmatched to any gene: 13. The CDR3 runs 19 residues. CDR1 is LGHNA, CDR2 YSLEER, per germline. CDR3 in DNA: TGCGCCAGCAGCCAAGTTAGTTCGGGACTAGCGGGAGTGTGGAACGAGCAGTACTTC. The encoded protein is CASSQVSSGLAGVWNEQYF.

The J gene is TRBJ2-1, the V gene TRBV10-3; tentative D call: TRBD2 (6 bases). The CDR3 extends over 15 amino acids. With 8 bases removed from V and 0 bases from J, the gap between germline ends came to 14 bases. Germline assignment: CDR1 ENHRY and CDR2 SYGVKD. CDR3 amino acids: CAIETRGSSYNEQFF. The CDR3 DNA sequence: TGTGCCATCGAGACTAGGGGTAGCTCCTACAATGAGCAGTTCTTC.

This chain links TRBV21-1 with TRBJ2-2; the D segment call TRBD1 is taken from the table without a DNA check. TRBV21-1 is noted as a pseudogene. This CDR3 spans 19 amino acids. Written as DNA, the CDR3 is TGTGCCAGCAGCCCAAATCGGGACAGGGGCCCAAGTACGACCGGGAAGCTGTTTTTT. Translated, it gives CASSPNRDRGPSTTGKLFF.

The chain joins TRBV5-4 to TRBJ2-3; possibly TRBD2 for D (6 bases). With 1 base removed from V and 1 base from J, the gap between germline ends came to 13 bases. In germline, CDR1 is SGHNT, CDR2 YYREEE (reference sequence). The CDR3 consists of 16 residues. CDR3 residues: CASSLSRSSGTDTQYF. The CDR3 DNA sequence: TGTGCCAGCAGCTTGTCGCGGTCTAGCGGCACAGATACGCAGTATTTT.

The V and J genes are TRBV7-9 and TRBJ2-2, with D possibly matching TRBD2 (5 bases). CDR1 is SEHNR and CDR2 is FQNEAQ in the germline V gene (reference sequence). The CDR3 loop spans 16 amino acids. The V end was cut by 3 bases, the J end by 4 bases, with 15 bases between. The CDR3 DNA is TGTGCCAGCAGCTTGGCCCCCGGGAAGGGCACCGGGGAGCTGTTTTTT. This sequence encodes CASSLAPGKGTGELFF. Combining the CDR3 with reference TRBV7-9 and TRBJ2-2 gives the whole variable domain DTGVSQNPRHKITKRGQNVTFRCDPISEHNRLYWYRQTLGQGPEFLTYFQNEAQLEKSRLLSDRFSAERPKGSFSTLEIQRTEQGDSAMYLCASSLAPGKGTGELFFGEGSRLTVL.

The chain uses TRBV6-5 and TRBJ2-3; the D call may be TRBD1 or TRBD2 (7 bases each). The CDR3 covers 16 residues. V was pared by 5 bases and J by 1 base, with 16 bases between. Germline CDR1 is MNHEY and CDR2 is SVGAGI. The CDR3 loop is CASSTNRGGGTDTQYF. The CDR3 nucleotides read TGTGCCAGCAGTACCAACAGGGGAGGGGGCACAGATACGCAGTATTTT.

With regard to this clonotype: With a much larger clone just one base away, this may be a read error. V usage is TRBV2 and J usage is TRBJ2-5, with D unresolved. CDR1 and CDR2 (germline): SNHLY, FYNNEI. The CDR3 runs 12 residues. The CDR3 spells CVSSVVLETQYF. The CDR3 coding sequence is TGTGTCAGCTCCGTGGTCTTAGAGACCCAGTACTTC.

This clonotype has a count of ten or more. The chain couples TRBV20-1 to TRBJ2-6, with D possibly matching TRBD1 (5 bases). The V and J ends lost 3 bases and 0 bases respectively, with 12 bases between them. Germline CDR1 DFQATT, CDR2 SNEGSKA (reference sequence). CDR3 length: 16 residues. CDR3: CSASTGGVSGANVLTF. The CDR3, as DNA: TGCAGTGCTAGCACAGGTGGAGTCTCTGGGGCCAACGTCCTGACTTTC.

This clonotype was detected only a few times. The rearrangement uses TRBV2 and TRBJ2-2, with D possibly TRBD2 on 5 matching bases. The CDR3 has 12 amino acids. From germline, CDR1 is SNHLY and CDR2 FYNNEI. The V gene lost 2 bases and the J gene lost 7 bases, with 5 bases spanning the gap. The CDR3 spells CASSERGGELFF. CDR3 nucleotide sequence: TGTGCCAGCAGTGAACGGGGCGGGGAGCTGTTTTTT.

This clonotype was seen only a few times. The chain joins TRBV28 to TRBJ2-7; D gene uncertain. The CDR3 runs 11 residues. Trimming shortened V by 7 bases and J by 5 bases, and 9 bases separated the two germline ends. Germline values: CDR1 MDHEN, CDR2 SYDVKM. For the CDR3, the DNA is TGTGCCAGCACCGTAGGGCACGAGCAGTACTTC. Residues: CASTVGHEQYF.

This clonotype was detected only a few times. J is TRBJ1-5 and V is TRBV12-3 or TRBV12-4; possibly TRBD1 for D (5 bases). V shed 4 bases and J shed 6 bases, with 10 bases lying between them. The CDR3 extends over 13 amino acids. The CDR3 DNA reads as TGTGCCAGCAGTTGGGTGGGGGGTCAGCCCCAGCATTTT. It specifies CASSWVGGQPQHF.